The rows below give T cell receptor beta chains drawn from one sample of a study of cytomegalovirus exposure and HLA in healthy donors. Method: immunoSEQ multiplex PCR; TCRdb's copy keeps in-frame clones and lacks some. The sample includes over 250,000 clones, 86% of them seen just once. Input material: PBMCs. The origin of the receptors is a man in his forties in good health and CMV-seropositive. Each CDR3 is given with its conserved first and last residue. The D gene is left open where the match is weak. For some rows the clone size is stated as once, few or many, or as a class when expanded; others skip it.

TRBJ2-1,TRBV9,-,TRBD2,CASSAGLAVSYNEQFF,TGTGCCAGCAGCGCGGGACTAGCGGTCTCCTACAATGAGCAGTTCTTC
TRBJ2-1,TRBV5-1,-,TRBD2,CASSLAVGAGGDEQFF,TGCGCCAGCAGCTTGGCCGTCGGGGCCGGGGGGGATGAGCAGTTCTTC
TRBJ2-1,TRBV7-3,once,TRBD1,CASSLTGSSYNEQFF,TGTGCCAGCAGCCTGACAGGGAGCTCCTACAATGAGCAGTTCTTC
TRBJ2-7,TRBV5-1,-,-,CASSFEGASSYEQYF,TGCGCCAGCAGCTTCGAAGGGGCGAGCTCCTACGAGCAGTACTTC
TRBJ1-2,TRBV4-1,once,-,CASSQDAQGNYGYTF,TGCGCCAGCAGCCAAGATGCCCAGGGGAACTATGGCTACACCTTC
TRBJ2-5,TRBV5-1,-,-,CASSLGGPQETQYF,TGCGCCAGCAGCTTGGGAGGGCCCCAAGAGACCCAGTACTTC
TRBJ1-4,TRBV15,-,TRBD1,CATSRGTGGNEKLFF,TGTGCCACCAGCAGAGGGACAGGGGGGAATGAAAAACTGTTTTTT
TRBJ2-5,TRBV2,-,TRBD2,CATSNLAGAEEQYF,TGTGCCACCTCGAACCTAGCGGGAGCTGAAGAGCAGTACTTC
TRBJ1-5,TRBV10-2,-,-,CASRSNRQIGQPQHF,TGCGCCAGCAGATCTAATAGACAGATCGGGCAGCCCCAGCATTTT
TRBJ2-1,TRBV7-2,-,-,CASSFTGYNEQFF,TGTGCCAGCAGCTTTACAGGTTACAATGAGCAGTTCTTC
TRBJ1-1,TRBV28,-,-,CASSLVGFGDMNTEAFF,TGTGCCAGCAGTTTAGTTGGTTTCGGGGACATGAACACTGAAGCTTTCTTT
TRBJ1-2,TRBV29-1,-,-,CSVEINYPMGYTF,TGCAGCGTTGAAATTAACTACCCTATGGGCTACACCTTC
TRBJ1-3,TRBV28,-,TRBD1,CASSLTPAETGGNTIYF,TGTGCCAGCAGTTTGACCCCTGCGGAGACAGGGGGAAACACCATATATTTT
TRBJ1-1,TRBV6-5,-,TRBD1,CASSYFGTEGAEAFF,TGTGCCAGCAGTTACTTCGGGACAGAAGGGGCTGAAGCTTTCTTT
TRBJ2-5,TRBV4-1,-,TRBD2,CASSRQTGLAGLETQYF,TGCGCCAGCAGCCGCCAGACCGGTCTAGCGGGATTAGAGACCCAGTACTTC
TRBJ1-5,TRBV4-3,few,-,CASSPHGGQPQHF,TGCGCCAGCAGCCCACATGGGGGGCAGCCCCAGCATTTT
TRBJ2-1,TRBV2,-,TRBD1,CASSVDREREQFF,TGTGCCAGCAGCGTGGACAGGGAACGTGAGCAGTTCTTC
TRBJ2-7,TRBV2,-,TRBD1,CASRRQGTYEQYF,TGTGCCAGCAGGAGACAGGGGACCTACGAGCAGTACTTC
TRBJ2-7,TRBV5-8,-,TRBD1,CASSLTGGYEQYF,TGTGCCAGCAGCTTAACAGGGGGCTACGAGCAGTACTTC
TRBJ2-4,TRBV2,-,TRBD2,CASSAGTSGSVAKNIQYF,TGTGCCAGCAGTGCTGGGACTAGCGGGAGTGTAGCCAAAAACATTCAGTACTTC
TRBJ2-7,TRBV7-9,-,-,CASSWSGGTYEQYF,TGTGCCAGCAGCTGGAGTGGCGGAACGTACGAGCAGTACTTC
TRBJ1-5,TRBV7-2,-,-,CASSLAQGLDQPQHF,TGTGCCAGCAGCTTAGCACAGGGATTGGATCAGCCCCAGCATTTT
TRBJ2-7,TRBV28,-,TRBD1,CASNFYTLGTGINEQYF,TGTGCCAGCAACTTTTATACCCTCGGGACAGGGATCAACGAGCAGTACTTC
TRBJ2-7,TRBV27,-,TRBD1,CASSSTGVGYEQYF,TGTGCCAGCAGTTCCACAGGGGTGGGCTACGAGCAGTACTTC
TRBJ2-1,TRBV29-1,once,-,CSVEDPILTRGVYNEQFF,TGCAGCGTTGAAGATCCCATCTTAACTAGAGGTGTTTACAATGAGCAGTTCTTC
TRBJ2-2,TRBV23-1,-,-,CASSQFRQHNTGELFF,TGCGCCAGCAGTCAATTCAGACAGCATAACACCGGGGAGCTGTTTTTT
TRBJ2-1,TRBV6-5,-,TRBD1,CASSYRQGAYNEQFF,TGTGCCAGCAGTTATAGACAGGGGGCTTACAATGAGCAGTTCTTC
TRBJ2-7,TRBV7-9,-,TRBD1,CASSQVTGAYEQYF,TGTGCCAGCAGCCAAGTGACAGGGGCTTACGAGCAGTACTTC
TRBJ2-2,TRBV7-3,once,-,CASSSFGGANTGELFF,TGTGCCAGCAGCTCCTTTGGCGGCGCGAACACCGGGGAGCTGTTTTTT
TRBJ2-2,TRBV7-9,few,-,CSSSLTPGELFF,TGTTCCAGCAGCTTAACACCCGGGGAGCTGTTTTTT
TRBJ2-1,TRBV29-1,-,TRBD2,CSVLTSGIEGEQFF,TGCAGCGTGTTGACTAGCGGGATAGAGGGTGAGCAGTTCTTC
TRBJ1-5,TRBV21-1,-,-,CASSKEGTGGIVVLCSQPQHF,TGTGCCAGCAGCAAAGAGGGGACAGGGGGAATAGTTGTTCTATGTTCTCAGCCCCAGCATTTT
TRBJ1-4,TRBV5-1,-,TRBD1,CASSYRDRDEKLFF,TGCGCCAGCAGCTACCGGGACAGGGACGAAAAACTGTTTTTT
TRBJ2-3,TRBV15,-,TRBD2,CATTLREGGTDTQYF,TGTGCCACCACCCTGAGGGAGGGAGGCACAGATACGCAGTATTTT
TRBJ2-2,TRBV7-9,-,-,CSSSLGSGDWAGELFF,TGTTCCAGCAGCTTAGGTTCCGGGGACTGGGCCGGGGAGCTGTTTTTT
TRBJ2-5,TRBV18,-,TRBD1,CASSPRQGPTETQYF,TGTGCCAGCTCACCCCGACAGGGTCCGACGGAGACCCAGTACTTC
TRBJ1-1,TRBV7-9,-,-,CASSSALTGANTEAFF,TGTGCCAGCAGCTCGGCACTCACGGGTGCAAACACTGAAGCTTTCTTT
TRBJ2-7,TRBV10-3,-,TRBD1,CAISVWDRAHPTSYEQYF,TGTGCCATCAGTGTATGGGACAGGGCCCACCCAACCTCCTACGAGCAGTACTTC
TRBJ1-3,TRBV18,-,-,CASSTGEDSGNTIYF,TGTGCCAGCTCCACGGGGGAAGACTCTGGAAACACCATATATTTT
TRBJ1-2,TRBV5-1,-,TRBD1,CASSVRTGAGYGYTF,TGCGCCAGCAGCGTACGGACAGGGGCGGGGTATGGCTACACCTTC
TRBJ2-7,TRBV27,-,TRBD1,CASRPGQSYEQYF,TGTGCCAGCAGACCGGGACAGAGCTACGAGCAGTACTTC
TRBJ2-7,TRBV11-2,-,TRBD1,CASSTRDSRISYEQYF,TGTGCCAGCAGCACTCGGGACAGCAGAATCTCCTACGAGCAGTACTTC
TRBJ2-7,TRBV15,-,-,CATSSAALPGEQYF,TGTGCCACCAGCAGCGCGGCCCTCCCCGGCGAGCAGTACTTC
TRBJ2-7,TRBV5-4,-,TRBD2,CASSSTSGSSYEQYF,TGTGCCAGCAGCTCCACTAGCGGGAGCTCCTACGAGCAGTACTTC
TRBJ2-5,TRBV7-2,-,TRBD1,CASSLGGQIQETQYF,TGTGCCAGCAGCTTAGGGGGACAGATCCAAGAGACCCAGTACTTC
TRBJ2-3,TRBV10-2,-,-,CASRRGDTQYF,TGCGCCAGCAGGAGGGGGGATACGCAGTATTTT
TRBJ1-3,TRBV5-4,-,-,CASSGMEGLLGNTIYF,TGTGCCAGCAGCGGGATGGAGGGGCTGCTCGGAAACACCATATATTTT